These 30 T cell receptor beta chains share one sample of origin, sequenced in a study of CD4 T cells in relation to SARS-CoV-2 and coronaviruses. CD4+ T cells from unexposed donors were obtained before the COVID-19 pandemic (2011-2018). After more than eight days of culture, CD4+ T cells were isolated. Generated by immunoSEQ multiplex PCR, the TCRdb table keeps only in-frame clones and is missing some. The sample consists of roughly 23,000 clones, under 80% of them appearing once. These receptors lack a known antigen. What was sequenced was CD4+ T cells from PBMCs, cultured in vitro. All receptors derive from a human donor in good health.

This rearrangement joins TRBV7-9 to TRBJ2-5, with 11 positions matching TRBD1. This CDR3 is 15 amino acids long. Per the germline V gene, CDR1 is SEHNR and CDR2 is FQNEAQ (reference sequence). V was pared by 5 bases and J by 1 base, with 3 bases of the junction left unmatched. In nucleotides, the CDR3 is TGTGCCAGCAGCCGGGGACAGGGGGGCCAAGAGACCCAGTACTTC. It encodes CASSRGQGGQETQYF.

CDR3 DNA: TGCGCCAGCAGTACACAGGGAAGCGAGACCCAGTACTTC. Translated, it gives CASSTQGSETQYF. The V and J genes are TRBV5-1 and TRBJ2-5, with D perhaps matching TRBD1 (6 bases). V lost 5 bases, J lost 5 bases, and 13 bases lay in between. This CDR3 is 13 amino acids long. Germline values: CDR1 SGHRS, CDR2 YFSETQ.

This chain connects TRBV30 to TRBJ1-5; a possible D gene is TRBD1 (5 bases). This CDR3 comprises 13 residues. Germline values: CDR1 GTSNPN, CDR2 SVGIG (reference sequence). Trimming took 1 base from V and 8 from J, leaving 12 bases between them. CDR3 in DNA: TGTGCCTGGAGTGCCCCGCGAGGGGAGCCCCAGCATTTT. It codes for CAWSAPRGEPQHF.

V is TRBV5-1 and J is TRBJ2-1, with TRBD2 identical over 9 bases. Germline V CDR1 and CDR2: SGHRS, YFSETQ. The V gene end was trimmed by 0 bases and the J gene end by 6 bases; junction bases not matched to a gene: 1. This CDR3 contains 14 residues. The DNA for the CDR3 is TGCGCCAGCAGCTTGGCGACTAGCGGCAATGAGCAGTTCTTC. It codes for CASSLATSGNEQFF.

The CDR3 loop is CAWSVLRAAKTYEQYF. CDR3 nucleotides: TGTGCCTGGAGTGTACTACGGGCAGCTAAAACCTACGAGCAGTACTTC. This sequence joins TRBV30 and TRBJ2-7; unclear D gene. V dropped 0 bases and J dropped 2 bases, with 17 bases sitting between them. Germline V gene lookup returns CDR1 GTSNPN and CDR2 SVGIG (reference sequence). This CDR3 has 16 amino acids.

This chain joins TRBV3-1 (or the pseudogene TRBV3-2) and TRBJ1-1; D is ambiguous. Between the trimmed V and J ends, which lost 2 bases and 0 bases, there was a span of 10 bases. The CDR3 totals 15 residues. Germline lookup yields CDR1 LGHDT and CDR2 YNNKEL (reference sequence). CDR3 protein: CASSQYDVVNTEAFF. The DNA for the CDR3 is TGTGCCAGCAGCCAATACGACGTAGTGAACACTGAAGCTTTCTTT.

V usage is TRBV24-1 and J usage is TRBJ1-5, with 9 bases identical to TRBD1. The ends lost 4 bases at V and 3 bases at J; junction bases unmatched: 6. The CDR3 is 16 residues long. Germline V gene data show CDR1 as KGHDR and CDR2 as SFDVKD. The CDR3 coding sequence is TGTGCCACCAGTGAAGGGACAGGGAAATACAATCAGCCCCAGCATTTT. It is translated as CATSEGTGKYNQPQHF.

The V call is TRBV4-2, the J call TRBJ1-4; TRBD1 agrees at 7 bases. The germline CDR1 and CDR2 sequences are LGHNA and YNFKEQ. With V trimmed by 0 bases and J by 0 bases, 10 bases remained unmatched. The CDR3 consists of 19 residues. CDR3 in amino acids: CASSQDLAQGITTNEKLFF. The CDR3 DNA follows: TGTGCCAGCAGCCAAGATCTAGCACAGGGGATAACAACTAATGAAAAACTGTTTTTT.

This clone was counted a few times. V usage is TRBV5-1 and J usage is TRBJ1-4, with TRBD1 matching 8 bases. The CDR3 runs to 16 residues. Germline V gene lookup returns CDR1 SGHRS and CDR2 YFSETQ. V shed 0 bases and J 7 bases; nucleotides not matched to a gene: 8. CDR3 nucleotides: TGCGCCAGCAGCTTGGGACAGGGGAAAGATATTGAAAAACTGTTTTTT. Translated: CASSLGQGKDIEKLFF.

The chain has TRBV20-1 and TRBJ2-7; perhaps TRBD2 as D (6 bases). The CDR3 totals 15 residues. Germline lookup yields CDR1 DFQATT and CDR2 SNEGSKA (reference sequence). V shed 3 bases and J shed 3 bases, with 18 bases lying between them. DNA of the CDR3: TGCAGTGCTAGTAGTTATCCGGGAGCGGACTACGAGCAGTACTTC. Amino acids: CSASSYPGADYEQYF.

CDR3 in amino acids: CASSLQYEQYF. The CDR3 DNA follows: TGTGCCAGCAGCTTACAGTACGAGCAGTACTTC. J is TRBJ2-7 and V is TRBV7-9; unclear D gene. CDR1 is SEHNR, CDR2 FQNEAQ, per germline (reference sequence). The CDR3 consists of 11 residues. The V end lost 2 bases, the J end lost 4 bases, and 3 bases lay between the germline ends.

The rearrangement joins TRBV20-1 to TRBJ2-5; 9 bases are shared with TRBD2. Unmatched junction bases numbered 15, after V lost 3 bases and J lost 4 bases. The CDR3 loop spans 17 amino acids. CDR1 is DFQATT, CDR2 SNEGSKA, per germline (reference sequence). The CDR3 is CSASGTSIRQVGETQYF. In DNA form, the CDR3 reads TGCAGTGCTAGTGGGACTAGCATAAGACAAGTTGGAGAGACCCAGTACTTC.

The V and J genes are TRBV4-2 and TRBJ2-1; TRBD2 matches 7 bases. The J segment lost 3 bases and the V segment lost 0 bases, leaving 8 bases of the junction unmatched. The germline gives CDR1 LGHNA, CDR2 YNFKEQ. The CDR3 spans 17 residues. As DNA, the CDR3 is TGTGCCAGCAGCCAAGATCCCCCCAGCGGGGACTACAATGAGCAGTTCTTC. It codes for CASSQDPPSGDYNEQFF.

The chain links TRBV11-2 to TRBJ2-7; maybe TRBD1 (6 bases). The germline V and J ends were trimmed by 5 bases and 2 bases, with 13 bases remaining between them. The CDR3 runs to 14 residues. Germline V gene lookup returns CDR1 SGHAT and CDR2 FQNNGV. The CDR3 protein is CASSPSGQTYEQYF. In DNA form, the CDR3 reads TGTGCCAGCAGCCCCTCGGGACAAACCTACGAGCAGTACTTC.

The V and J genes are TRBV6-5 and TRBJ2-7; D possibly corresponds to TRBD2 (6 bases). The CDR3 runs 15 residues. In germline, CDR1 is MNHEY, CDR2 SVGAGI. The ends were cut back, 6 bases at V and 4 bases at J, with 19 bases in the middle. The CDR3 spells CASRPLTGTGYEQYF. CDR3 DNA sequence: TGTGCCAGCAGACCCCTGACCGGGACTGGGTACGAGCAGTACTTC.

V usage is TRBV10-2 and J usage is TRBJ2-5; D is ambiguous. Germline V gene sequence: CDR1 WSHSY, CDR2 SAAADI. The CDR3 length is 13 residues. The V gene lost 4 bases and the J gene lost 1 base, with 7 bases spanning the gap. In DNA form, the CDR3 reads TGCGCCAGCAGTGCAGGAGTCCAAGAGACCCAGTACTTC. Amino acid sequence: CASSAGVQETQYF.

This chain links TRBV3-1 (or the pseudogene TRBV3-2) with TRBJ1-2, with 8 bases aligning to TRBD1. Germline-derived CDR1 and CDR2 are LGHDT and YNNKEL (reference sequence). The J segment lost 7 bases and the V segment lost 1 base, leaving 8 bases of the junction unmatched. This CDR3 spans 15 amino acids. The chain's CDR3 is CASSQVSGGLSGYTF. The CDR3 bases are TGTGCCAGCAGCCAAGTTTCAGGGGGCCTATCTGGCTACACCTTC.

The genes are TRBV21-1 and TRBJ1-1. TRBV21-1 is an annotated pseudogene. The CDR3 is 13 amino acids. CDR3 residues: CAKRRDLNTEAFF. The CDR3 region has the DNA TGTGCCAAGAGGAGAGACTTGAACACTGAAGCTTTCTTT.

The chain recombines TRBV2 with TRBJ2-5; D may be TRBD1 or TRBD2 (6 bases each). The CDR3 sequence is 14 residues long. The germline V gene encodes CDR1 SNHLY and CDR2 FYNNEI. The V end lost 10 bases, the J end lost 5 bases, and 20 bases lay between the germline ends. The CDR3 region has the DNA TGTGCCACCGAAGGGGGGCGAGGGGGGGAGACCCAGTACTTC. Its translation is CATEGGRGGETQYF. Together with reference TRBV2 and TRBJ2-5, the CDR3 gives the full variable domain: EPEVTQTPSHQVTQMGQEVILRCVPISNHLYFYWYRQILGQKVEFLVSFYNNEISEKSEIFDDQFSVERPDGSNFTLKIRSTKLEDSAMYFCATEGGRGGETQYFGPGTRLLVL.

The genes are TRBV3-1 (or the pseudogene TRBV3-2) and TRBJ1-1; D gene ambiguous. CDR1 is LGHDT, CDR2 YNNKEL, per germline (reference sequence). V gave up 1 base and J gave up 6 bases, with 6 bases separating them. This CDR3 region has 12 residues. In DNA form, the CDR3 reads TGTGCCAGCAGCCAAGGCGGGGCTGAAGCTTTCTTT. Translated: CASSQGGAEAFF.

V usage is TRBV19 and J usage is TRBJ2-7; D possibly corresponds to TRBD2 (6 bases). This CDR3 spans 15 amino acids. The V end lost 5 bases, the J end lost 3 bases, and 17 bases lay between the germline ends. The V gene's germline CDR1 is LNHDA and CDR2 SQIVND (reference sequence). The CDR3 spells CASSPGEGASYEQYF. DNA for the CDR3: TGTGCCAGTAGTCCGGGGGAAGGGGCGAGCTACGAGCAGTACTTC.

This clone was observed once. J is TRBJ2-7 and V is TRBV28, with unresolved D. Germline lookup yields CDR1 MDHEN and CDR2 SYDVKM. Trimming removed 2 bases from V and 3 bases from J, with 11 bases in between. The CDR3 totals 14 residues. DNA for the CDR3: TGTGCCAGCAGTTTAGAGACGGACCGCTACGAGCAGTACTTC. Encoded protein: CASSLETDRYEQYF.

V and J are TRBV3-1 (or the pseudogene TRBV3-2) and TRBJ1-6; D is unresolved. With 1 base removed from V and 14 bases from J, the gap between germline ends came to 12 bases. The germline gives CDR1 LGHDT, CDR2 YNNKEL (reference sequence). The CDR3 runs 13 residues. Written as DNA, the CDR3 is TGTGCCAGCAGCCAAGGGGAGATCCCCACCCTCCACTTT. Its translation: CASSQGEIPTLHF.

The chain combines TRBV7-9 with TRBJ2-7, with 10 bases identical to TRBD2. Germline assignment: CDR1 SEHNR and CDR2 FQNEAQ (reference sequence). Germline trimming cut 4 bases from V and 4 bases from J; bases unmatched to any gene: 19. The CDR3 sequence is 19 residues long. The CDR3 sequence is CASSSGERASGRIIYEQYF. The CDR3 DNA follows: TGTGCCAGCAGCTCCGGAGAAAGGGCTAGCGGGAGAATAATTTACGAGCAGTACTTC.

The table lists this clone with a count of one. V is TRBV2 and J is TRBJ1-3, with a weak D call TRBD1 (6 bases). The CDR3 runs 15 residues. The V end lost 6 bases, the J end lost 7 bases, and 19 bases lay between the germline ends. Per the germline V gene, CDR1 is SNHLY and CDR2 is FYNNEI. Here the CDR3 reads CASRDGTTGANTIYF. In nucleotides, the CDR3 is TGTGCCAGCAGGGATGGGACAACAGGAGCGAACACCATATATTTT.

This chain joins TRBV2 and TRBJ2-5; D possibly uses TRBD1 or TRBD2 (5 bases each). This CDR3 comprises 13 residues. In germline, CDR1 is SNHLY, CDR2 FYNNEI. The V end lost 6 bases, the J end lost 4 bases, and 12 bases lay between the germline ends. As DNA, the CDR3 is TGTGCCAGCAGCGTCGGGACGCGAGAGACCCAGTACTTC. This codes for CASSVGTRETQYF.

The CDR3 spells CASRSRDRGDTQYF. DNA for the CDR3: TGTGCCAGTAGGAGCCGGGACAGGGGAGATACGCAGTATTTT. The rearrangement uses TRBV19 and TRBJ2-3, with 10 bases lining up with TRBD1. Germline trimming cut 6 bases from V and 5 bases from J; bases unmatched to any gene: 5. Germline CDR1 reads LNHDA; CDR2 reads SQIVND (reference sequence). The CDR3 consists of 14 residues.

The chain recombines TRBV6-5 with TRBJ2-7; TRBD1 aligns across 7 bases. Germline trimming cut 4 bases from V and 0 bases from J; bases unmatched to any gene: 6. CDR1 and CDR2 (germline): MNHEY, SVGAGI. This CDR3 contains 15 residues. CDR3 protein: CASSFKGTASYEQYF. The CDR3 bases are TGTGCCAGCAGTTTCAAAGGGACAGCCTCCTACGAGCAGTACTTC.

The chain links TRBV5-4 to TRBJ1-6; D gene uncertain. Trimming removed 6 bases at V and 0 bases at J, with 13 bases between. The CDR3 loop spans 16 amino acids. Germline V gene lookup returns CDR1 SGHNT and CDR2 YYREEE (reference sequence). CDR3 in amino acids: CASTADGSSYNSPLHF. The CDR3 nucleotides read TGTGCCAGCACCGCGGACGGGAGCTCCTATAATTCACCCCTCCACTTT.

The genes are TRBV24-1 and TRBJ2-1; TRBD1 agrees at 7 bases. CDR1 is KGHDR and CDR2 is SFDVKD in the germline V gene. Trimming took 2 bases from V and 5 from J; bases not matched to a gene: 5. This CDR3 has 15 amino acids. The CDR3: CATSDSGTENNEQFF. The CDR3 coding sequence is TGTGCCACCAGTGATTCCGGGACAGAGAACAATGAGCAGTTCTTC.